The entry below describes one TCR beta chain. Antigen specificity is unknown. The data stem from a study of blood T cells in healthy people across ages. Each donor had 9 to 10 milliliters of peripheral blood drawn. Regarding the study as a whole: Age showed a roughly linear inverse relationship with TCR beta diversity per million T cells.

Germline assignment: CDR1 DFQATT and CDR2 SNEGSKA (reference sequence). Trimming stripped 6 bases from V and 0 bases from J, with 8 bases between. This CDR3 is 12 amino acids long. Primers used in a second PCR of about 7 to 12 cycles were a sample-barcoded 5' primer and a J-beta primer mix. TCRdb re-called the 5' RACE reads with MiXCR, one entry per CDR3 protein. Found here are hundreds of thousands of distinct CDR3 sequences, 45% to 70% of them singletons; the top ten hold 25% to 30%. The sample comprised blood. The chain recombines TRBV20-1 with TRBJ1-1; D perhaps matches TRBD1 (6 bases). The source of this sequence is a man between 35 and 55 years old in good health. CDR3 DNA: TGCAGTGCCAACAGGGTGAACACTGAAGCTTTCTTT. This sequence encodes CSANRVNTEAFF.